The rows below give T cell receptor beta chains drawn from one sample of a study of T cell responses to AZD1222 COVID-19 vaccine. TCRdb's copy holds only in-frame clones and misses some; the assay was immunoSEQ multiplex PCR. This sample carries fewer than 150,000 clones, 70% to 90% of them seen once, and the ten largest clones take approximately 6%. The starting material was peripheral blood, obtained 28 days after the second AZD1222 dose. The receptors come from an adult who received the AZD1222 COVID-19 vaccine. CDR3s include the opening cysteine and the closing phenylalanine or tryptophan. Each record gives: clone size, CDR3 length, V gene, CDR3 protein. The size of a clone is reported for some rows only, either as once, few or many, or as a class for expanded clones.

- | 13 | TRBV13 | CASSLDRTDTQYF
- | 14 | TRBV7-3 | CASSLTGGNTEAFF
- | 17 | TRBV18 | CASSPGQGRSGANVLTF
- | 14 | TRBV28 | CASSLSGFYSPLHF
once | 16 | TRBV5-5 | CASSLDGTGLSYEQYF
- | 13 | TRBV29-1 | CSVGEGTDYGYTF
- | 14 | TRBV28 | CASSLTGERTEAFF
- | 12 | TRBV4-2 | CASSQEGNTIYF
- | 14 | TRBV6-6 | CASRETGSRNTIYF
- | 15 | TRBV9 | CASSVGDGSNQPQHF
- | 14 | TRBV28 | CASSLRQGDEKLFF
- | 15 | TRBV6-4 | CASSSTAAGANVLTF
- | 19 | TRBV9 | CASSGPGGQRFSGANVLTF
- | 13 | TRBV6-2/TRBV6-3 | CASSYVQNTEAFF
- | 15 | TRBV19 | CASSLRTDFQETQYF
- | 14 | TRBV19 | CASSIALRFPEQYF
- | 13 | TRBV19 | CASSSQAQETQYF
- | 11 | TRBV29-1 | CSVEDFNEQYF
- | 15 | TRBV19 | CASSIADLGGTEAFF
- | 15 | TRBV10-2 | CATREIRDSYNEQFF
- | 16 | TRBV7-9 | CASSPRLAGAEETQYF
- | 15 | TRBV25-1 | CASSEEGRGRETQYF
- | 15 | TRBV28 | CASSLQGGLGNEQFF
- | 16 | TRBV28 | CASTSPGPSSGNTIYF
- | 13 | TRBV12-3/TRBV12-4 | CASSLQRDYGYTF
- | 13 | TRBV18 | CASSGNSNQPQHF